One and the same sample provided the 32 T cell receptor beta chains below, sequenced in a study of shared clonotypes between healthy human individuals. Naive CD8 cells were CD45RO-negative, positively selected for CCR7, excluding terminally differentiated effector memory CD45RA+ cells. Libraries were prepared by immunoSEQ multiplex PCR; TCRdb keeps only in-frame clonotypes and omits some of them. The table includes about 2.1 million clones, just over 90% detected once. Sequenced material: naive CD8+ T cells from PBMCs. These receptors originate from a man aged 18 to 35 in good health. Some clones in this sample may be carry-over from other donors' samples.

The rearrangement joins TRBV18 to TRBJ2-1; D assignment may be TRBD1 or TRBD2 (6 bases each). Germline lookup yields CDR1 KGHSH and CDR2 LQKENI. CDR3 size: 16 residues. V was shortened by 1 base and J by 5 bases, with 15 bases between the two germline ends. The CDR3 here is CASSPRTGAIDNEQFF. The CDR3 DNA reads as TGTGCCAGCTCACCACGAACGGGGGCCATCGACAATGAGCAGTTCTTC.

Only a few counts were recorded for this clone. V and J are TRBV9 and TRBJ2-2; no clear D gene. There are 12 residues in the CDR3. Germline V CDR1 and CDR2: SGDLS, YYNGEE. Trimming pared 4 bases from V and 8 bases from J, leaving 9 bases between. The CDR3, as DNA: TGTGCCAGCAGCCCCAGCGAGGGGGAGCTGTTTTTT. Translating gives CASSPSEGELFF.

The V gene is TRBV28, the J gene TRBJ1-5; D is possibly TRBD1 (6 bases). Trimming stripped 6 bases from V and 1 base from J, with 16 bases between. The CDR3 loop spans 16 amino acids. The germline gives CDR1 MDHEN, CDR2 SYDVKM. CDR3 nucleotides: TGTGCCAGCAGGGATTACAGGGATTTGAGCAATCAGCCCCAGCATTTT. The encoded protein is CASRDYRDLSNQPQHF.

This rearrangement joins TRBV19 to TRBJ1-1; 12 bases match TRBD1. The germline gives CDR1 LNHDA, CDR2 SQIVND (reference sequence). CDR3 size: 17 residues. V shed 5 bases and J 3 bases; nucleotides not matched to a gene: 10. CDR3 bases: TGTGCCAGTAGTCCAATCGGGACAGGGGGCCTATACACTGAAGCTTTCTTT. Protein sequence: CASSPIGTGGLYTEAFF.

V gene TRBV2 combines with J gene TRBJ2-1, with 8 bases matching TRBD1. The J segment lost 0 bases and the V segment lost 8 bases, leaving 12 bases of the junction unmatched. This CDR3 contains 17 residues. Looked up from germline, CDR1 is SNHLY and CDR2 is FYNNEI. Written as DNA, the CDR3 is TGTGCCAGCGGTGTCCCGGGACAGGACCGCTCCTACAATGAGCAGTTCTTC. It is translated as CASGVPGQDRSYNEQFF.

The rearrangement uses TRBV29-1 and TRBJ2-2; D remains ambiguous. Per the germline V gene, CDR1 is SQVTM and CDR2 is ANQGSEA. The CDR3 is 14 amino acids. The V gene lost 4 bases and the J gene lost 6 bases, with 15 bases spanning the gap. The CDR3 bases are TGCAGCGTTGGGTCGGTTTCTATCGCCGGGGAGCTGTTTTTT. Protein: CSVGSVSIAGELFF.

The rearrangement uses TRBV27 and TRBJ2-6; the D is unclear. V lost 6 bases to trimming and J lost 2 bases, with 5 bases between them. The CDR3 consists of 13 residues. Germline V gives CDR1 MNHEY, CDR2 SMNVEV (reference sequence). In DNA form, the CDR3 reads TGTGCCAGCAGGGAGACTGGGGCCAACGTCCTGACTTTC. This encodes CASRETGANVLTF.

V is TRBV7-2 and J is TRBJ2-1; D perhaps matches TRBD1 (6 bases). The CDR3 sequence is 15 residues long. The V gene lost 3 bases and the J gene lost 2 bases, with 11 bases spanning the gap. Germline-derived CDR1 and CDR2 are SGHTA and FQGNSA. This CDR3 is CASSLDSGAYNEQFF. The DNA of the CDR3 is TGTGCCAGCAGCTTGGACAGTGGGGCCTACAATGAGCAGTTCTTC.

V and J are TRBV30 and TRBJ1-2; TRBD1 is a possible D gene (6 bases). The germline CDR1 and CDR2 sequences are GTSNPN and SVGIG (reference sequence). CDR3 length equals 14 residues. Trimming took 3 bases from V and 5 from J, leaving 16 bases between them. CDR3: CAWSRRGAGYGYTF. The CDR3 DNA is TGTGCCTGGAGCCGACGGGGGGCGGGGTATGGCTACACCTTC.

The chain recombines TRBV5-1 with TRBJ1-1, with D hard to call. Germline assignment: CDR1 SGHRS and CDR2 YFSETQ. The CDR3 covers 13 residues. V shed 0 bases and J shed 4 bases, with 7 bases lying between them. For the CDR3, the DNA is TGCGCCAGCAGCTTGGACAGCTTCACTGAAGCTTTCTTT. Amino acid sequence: CASSLDSFTEAFF. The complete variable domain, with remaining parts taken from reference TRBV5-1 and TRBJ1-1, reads KAGVTQTPRYLIKTRGQQVTLSCSPISGHRSVSWYQQTPGQGLQFLFEYFSETQRNKGNFPGRFSGRQFSNSRSEMNVSTLELGDSALYLCASSLDSFTEAFFGQGTRLTVV.

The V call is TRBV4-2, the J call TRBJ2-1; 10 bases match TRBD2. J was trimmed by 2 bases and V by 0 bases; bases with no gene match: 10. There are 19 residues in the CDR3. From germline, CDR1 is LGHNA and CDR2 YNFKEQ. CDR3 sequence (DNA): TGTGCCAGCAGCCAAGATCCGCGACTAGCGGGCTATACCTACAATGAGCAGTTCTTC. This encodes CASSQDPRLAGYTYNEQFF.

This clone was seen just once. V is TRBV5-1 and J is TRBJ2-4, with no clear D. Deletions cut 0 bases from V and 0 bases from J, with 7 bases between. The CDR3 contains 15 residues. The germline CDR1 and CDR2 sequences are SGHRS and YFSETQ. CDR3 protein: CASSLGPVAKNIQYF. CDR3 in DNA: TGCGCCAGCAGCTTGGGCCCCGTAGCCAAAAACATTCAGTACTTC.

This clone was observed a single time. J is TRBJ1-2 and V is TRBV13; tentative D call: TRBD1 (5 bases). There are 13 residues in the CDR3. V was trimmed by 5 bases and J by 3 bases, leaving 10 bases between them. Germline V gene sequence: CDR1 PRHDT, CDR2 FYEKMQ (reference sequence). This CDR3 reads CASSDAGYYGYTF. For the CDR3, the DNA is TGTGCCAGCAGCGACGCAGGGTACTATGGCTACACCTTC. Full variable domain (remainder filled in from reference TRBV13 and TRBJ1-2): AAGVIQSPRHLIKEKRETATLKCYPIPRHDTVYWYQQGPGQDPQFLISFYEKMQSDKGSIPDRFSAQQFSDYHSELNMSSLELGDSALYFCASSDAGYYGYTFGSGTRLTVV.

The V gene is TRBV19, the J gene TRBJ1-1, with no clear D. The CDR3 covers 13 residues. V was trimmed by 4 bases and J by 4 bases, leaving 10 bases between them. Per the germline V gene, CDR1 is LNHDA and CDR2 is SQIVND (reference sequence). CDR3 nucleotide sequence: TGTGCCAGTAGTAACCCCGGGAGCACTGAAGCTTTCTTT. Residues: CASSNPGSTEAFF.

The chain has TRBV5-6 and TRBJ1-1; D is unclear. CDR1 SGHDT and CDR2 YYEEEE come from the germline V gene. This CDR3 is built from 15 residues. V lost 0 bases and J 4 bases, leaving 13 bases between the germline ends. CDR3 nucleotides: TGTGCCAGCAGCTTGGGGGTCGGGTGGGGCACTGAAGCTTTCTTT. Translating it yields CASSLGVGWGTEAFF.

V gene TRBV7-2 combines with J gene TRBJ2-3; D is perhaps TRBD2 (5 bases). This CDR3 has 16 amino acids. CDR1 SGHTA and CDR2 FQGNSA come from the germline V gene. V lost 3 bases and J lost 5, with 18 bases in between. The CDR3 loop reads CASSFPRGGSRDTQYF. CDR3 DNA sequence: TGTGCCAGCAGCTTCCCCCGAGGCGGGTCTCGAGATACGCAGTATTTT.

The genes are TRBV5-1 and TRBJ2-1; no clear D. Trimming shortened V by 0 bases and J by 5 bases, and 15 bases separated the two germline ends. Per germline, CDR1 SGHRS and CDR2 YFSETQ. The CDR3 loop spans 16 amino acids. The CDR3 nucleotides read TGCGCCAGCAGCTTGGTAAGGCAAGGACCAAACAATGAGCAGTTCTTC. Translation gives CASSLVRQGPNNEQFF.

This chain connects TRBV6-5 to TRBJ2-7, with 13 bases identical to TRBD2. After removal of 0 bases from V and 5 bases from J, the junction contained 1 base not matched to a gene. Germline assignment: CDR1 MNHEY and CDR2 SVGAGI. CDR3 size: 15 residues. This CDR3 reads CASSYSLAGGNEQYF. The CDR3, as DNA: TGTGCCAGCAGTTACTCACTAGCGGGAGGGAACGAGCAGTACTTC.

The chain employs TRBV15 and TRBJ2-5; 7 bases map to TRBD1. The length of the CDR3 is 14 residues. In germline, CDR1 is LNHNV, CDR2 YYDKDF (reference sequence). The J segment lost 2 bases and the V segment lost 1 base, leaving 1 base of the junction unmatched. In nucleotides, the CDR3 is TGTGCCACCAGCAGAGCGACAGGGCAAGAGACCCAGTACTTC. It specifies CATSRATGQETQYF.

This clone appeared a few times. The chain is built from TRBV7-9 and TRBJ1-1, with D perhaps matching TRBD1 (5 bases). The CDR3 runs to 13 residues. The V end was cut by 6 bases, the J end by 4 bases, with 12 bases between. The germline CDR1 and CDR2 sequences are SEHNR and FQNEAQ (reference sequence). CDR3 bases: TGTGCCAGCAGTACGAAAGGGGTCACTGAAGCTTTCTTT. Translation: CASSTKGVTEAFF.

CDR3 loop: CAIKLPREGRDTGELFF. CDR3 bases: TGTGCCATAAAACTCCCGCGGGAGGGCCGAGACACCGGGGAGCTGTTTTTT. The chain has TRBV7-9 and TRBJ2-2, with TRBD2 matching 9 bases. The V gene's germline CDR1 is SEHNR and CDR2 FQNEAQ (reference sequence). The J segment lost 3 bases and the V segment lost 10 bases, leaving 15 bases of the junction unmatched. The CDR3 consists of 17 residues.

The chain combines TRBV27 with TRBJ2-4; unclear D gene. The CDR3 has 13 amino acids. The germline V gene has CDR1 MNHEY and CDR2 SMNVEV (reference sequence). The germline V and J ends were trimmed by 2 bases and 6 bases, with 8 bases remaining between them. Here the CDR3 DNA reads TGTGCCAGCAGTTTAAGGTCGGGAAACATTCAGTACTTC. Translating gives CASSLRSGNIQYF.

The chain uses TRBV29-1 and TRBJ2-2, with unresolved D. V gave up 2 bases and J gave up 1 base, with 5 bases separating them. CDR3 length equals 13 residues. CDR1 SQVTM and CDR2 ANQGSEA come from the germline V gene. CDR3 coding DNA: TGCAGCGTTGAAATCGAGAACACCGGGGAGCTGTTTTTT. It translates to CSVEIENTGELFF.

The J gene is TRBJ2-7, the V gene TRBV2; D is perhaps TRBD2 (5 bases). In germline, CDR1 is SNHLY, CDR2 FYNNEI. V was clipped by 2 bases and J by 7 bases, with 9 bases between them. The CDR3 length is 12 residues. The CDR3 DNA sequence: TGTGCCAGCAGTGAATGGACGGGGGAGCAGTACTTC. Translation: CASSEWTGEQYF.

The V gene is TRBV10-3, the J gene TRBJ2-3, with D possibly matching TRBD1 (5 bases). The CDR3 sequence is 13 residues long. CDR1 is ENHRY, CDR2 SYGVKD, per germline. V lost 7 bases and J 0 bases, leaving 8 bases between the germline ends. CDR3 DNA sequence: TGTGCCATCACCCCAGGGAGCACAGATACGCAGTATTTT. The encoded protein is CAITPGSTDTQYF.

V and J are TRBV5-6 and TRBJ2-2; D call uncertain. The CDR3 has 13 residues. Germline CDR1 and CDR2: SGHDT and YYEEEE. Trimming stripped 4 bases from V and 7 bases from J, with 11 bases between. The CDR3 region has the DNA TGTGCCAGCAGCCCTCTGATAGGCGGGGAGCTGTTTTTT. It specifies CASSPLIGGELFF.

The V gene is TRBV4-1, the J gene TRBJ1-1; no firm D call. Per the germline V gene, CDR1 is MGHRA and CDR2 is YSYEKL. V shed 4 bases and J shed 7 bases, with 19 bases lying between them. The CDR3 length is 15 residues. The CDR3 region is CASSLRAGIGNEAFF. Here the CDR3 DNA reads TGCGCCAGCAGCCTAAGGGCCGGGATCGGGAATGAAGCTTTCTTT.

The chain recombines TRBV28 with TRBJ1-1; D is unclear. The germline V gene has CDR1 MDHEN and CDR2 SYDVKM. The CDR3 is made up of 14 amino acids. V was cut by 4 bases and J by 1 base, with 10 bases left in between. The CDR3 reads CASSSPGPNTEAFF. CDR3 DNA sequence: TGTGCCAGCAGTTCACCCGGGCCGAACACTGAAGCTTTCTTT.

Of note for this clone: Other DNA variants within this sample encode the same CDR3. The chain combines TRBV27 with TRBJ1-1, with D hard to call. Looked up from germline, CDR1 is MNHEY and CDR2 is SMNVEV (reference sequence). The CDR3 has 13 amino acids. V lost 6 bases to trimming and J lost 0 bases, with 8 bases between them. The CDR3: CASRGRMNTEAFF. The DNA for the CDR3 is TGTGCCAGCAGGGGCAGGATGAACACTGAAGCTTTCTTT.

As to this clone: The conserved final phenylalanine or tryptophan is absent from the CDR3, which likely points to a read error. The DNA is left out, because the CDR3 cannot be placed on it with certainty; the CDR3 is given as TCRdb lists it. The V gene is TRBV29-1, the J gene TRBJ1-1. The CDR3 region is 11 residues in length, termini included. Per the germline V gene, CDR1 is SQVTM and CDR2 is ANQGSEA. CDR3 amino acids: CSVPVAQQLAV.

CDR3 nucleotide sequence: TGTGCCAGCAGTTACCCGGATTACTACAATGAGCAGTTCTTC. As protein: CASSYPDYYNEQFF. This chain links TRBV6-6 with TRBJ2-1, with no clear D. V lost 2 bases and J lost 3, with 8 bases in between. Per the germline V gene, CDR1 is MNHNY and CDR2 is SVGAGI (reference sequence). The CDR3 runs 14 residues.

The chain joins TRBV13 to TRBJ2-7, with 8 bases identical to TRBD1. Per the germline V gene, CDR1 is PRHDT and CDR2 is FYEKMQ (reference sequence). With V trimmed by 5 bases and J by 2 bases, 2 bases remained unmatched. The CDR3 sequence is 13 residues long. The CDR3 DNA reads TGTGCCAGCAGCCAGGACAGGGCCTACGAGCAGTACTTC. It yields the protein CASSQDRAYEQYF.